Ten or more counts support the clone carrying this T cell receptor beta chain. Profiled with immunoSEQ multiplex PCR; TCRdb holds only in-frame clones, not every one. The sample consists of approximately 80,000 clones, 81% of them appearing once. This sample is part of a study of blood T cell repertoires in COVID-19. Overall study: From the United States, Italy and Spain came samples of acute and convalescent COVID-19.

Per germline, CDR1 SEHNR and CDR2 FQNEAQ (reference sequence). The CDR3 totals 15 residues. With 2 bases removed from V and 4 bases from J, the gap between germline ends came to 14 bases. This receptor was identified in an elderly man with acute or convalescent COVID-19. The chain uses TRBV7-9 and TRBJ1-1; no clear D. Input material: peripheral blood. CDR3 DNA: TGTGCCAGCAGCTTAAATACGGTTGGGCGCACTGAAGCTTTCTTT. This translates into CASSLNTVGRTEAFF.